A selection of T cell receptor beta chains follows, all from one sample in a study of PD-L1 blockade in urothelial cancer. Assay: immunoSEQ multiplex PCR; the TCRdb copy retains only in-frame clones and omits some. The sample shows about 81,000 clones, more than 90% of them seen only once. The sequences come from PBMCs, collected around atezolizumab (anti-PD-L1) treatment. These receptors were taken from a man between 60 and 75 years old with urothelial cancer. Both conserved end residues are part of each CDR3. Clone size is shown for a subset of rows, as once, few, many or a class of expanded clone.

V gene: TRBV18; clone size: -; J gene: TRBJ1-4; CDR3 protein: CASSRNTGENEKLFF
V gene: TRBV6-6; clone size: -; J gene: TRBJ2-7; CDR3 protein: CATGGTYEQYF
V gene: TRBV30; clone size: -; J gene: TRBJ2-2; CDR3 protein: CAWSVRGRVGGELFF
V gene: TRBV10-3; clone size: -; J gene: TRBJ1-2; CDR3 protein: CAISESGTGGRSYGYTF
V gene: TRBV5-1; clone size: -; J gene: TRBJ2-5; CDR3 protein: CASSLGPASGAQETQYF
V gene: TRBV11-2; clone size: -; J gene: TRBJ2-1; CDR3 protein: CASSTRSAGGGSYNEQFF
V gene: TRBV29-1; clone size: -; J gene: TRBJ1-5; CDR3 protein: CSAATGASNQPQHF
V gene: TRBV15; clone size: -; J gene: TRBJ2-6; CDR3 protein: CATSRDHYVLTF
V gene: TRBV7-9; clone size: -; J gene: TRBJ1-2; CDR3 protein: CASTRTENYGYTF
V gene: TRBV5-1; clone size: -; J gene: TRBJ2-1; CDR3 protein: CASSLAAGGYNEQFF
V gene: TRBV11-2; clone size: -; J gene: TRBJ2-7; CDR3 protein: CASSSLGTSAAYEQYF
V gene: TRBV7-9; clone size: -; J gene: TRBJ2-1; CDR3 protein: CASSKPGTSGRDNEQFF
V gene: TRBV19; clone size: -; J gene: TRBJ1-1; CDR3 protein: CASSIVGRGNTEAFF
V gene: TRBV7-6; clone size: once; J gene: TRBJ2-2; CDR3 protein: CASSLTGGNTGELFF
V gene: TRBV18; clone size: -; J gene: TRBJ1-2; CDR3 protein: CASSPDGGYGYTF
V gene: TRBV7-6; clone size: -; J gene: TRBJ2-1; CDR3 protein: CASSKVVRDEQFF
V gene: TRBV7-2; clone size: -; J gene: TRBJ1-5; CDR3 protein: CASRPGDSNSNQPQHF
V gene: TRBV5-6; clone size: -; J gene: TRBJ2-5; CDR3 protein: CASSNGLARMETQYF
V gene: TRBV9; clone size: -; J gene: TRBJ1-4; CDR3 protein: CASSAPGGGGEKLFF
V gene: TRBV19; clone size: -; J gene: TRBJ1-3; CDR3 protein: CASRIQGSGNTIYF
V gene: TRBV28; clone size: -; J gene: TRBJ1-1; CDR3 protein: CASSLRGNTEAFF
V gene: TRBV19; clone size: -; J gene: TRBJ2-1; CDR3 protein: CASSSPRVADALTPKYNEQFF
V gene: TRBV6-1; clone size: -; J gene: TRBJ2-1; CDR3 protein: CASSGLLAGGYNEQFF
V gene: TRBV4-1; clone size: -; J gene: TRBJ1-4; CDR3 protein: CASSQVVPGTGNVGNEKLFF
V gene: TRBV18; clone size: -; J gene: TRBJ2-3; CDR3 protein: CASSVLLATTDTQYF
V gene: TRBV6-4; clone size: -; J gene: TRBJ1-4; CDR3 protein: CASSASGDTNEKLFF
V gene: TRBV19; clone size: -; J gene: TRBJ1-2; CDR3 protein: CASMGQGTNGYTF
V gene: TRBV5-1; clone size: -; J gene: TRBJ2-7; CDR3 protein: CASSLEAGVYYEQYF
V gene: TRBV14; clone size: -; J gene: TRBJ2-1; CDR3 protein: CASSQDYGTGIYNEQFF
V gene: TRBV19; clone size: once; J gene: TRBJ1-1; CDR3 protein: CASSISRRGRNTEAFF
V gene: TRBV5-6; clone size: -; J gene: TRBJ1-4; CDR3 protein: CASSPQNRANEKLFF
V gene: TRBV10-3; clone size: -; J gene: TRBJ1-1; CDR3 protein: CAISEPRQAIEAFF
V gene: TRBV9; clone size: -; J gene: TRBJ2-6; CDR3 protein: CASSVRRSSGANVLTF
V gene: TRBV9; clone size: -; J gene: TRBJ2-7; CDR3 protein: CASSVGGKQDEQYF
V gene: TRBV18; clone size: -; J gene: TRBJ2-3; CDR3 protein: CASSPPGAVRTDTQYF
V gene: TRBV27; clone size: -; J gene: TRBJ2-7; CDR3 protein: CASSLDRYSTEQYF
V gene: TRBV11-2; clone size: -; J gene: TRBJ1-1; CDR3 protein: CASSPGLGQGKVTEAFF
V gene: TRBV6-1; clone size: -; J gene: TRBJ2-1; CDR3 protein: CASSEAVGGAAYNEQFF
V gene: TRBV30; clone size: few; J gene: TRBJ1-4; CDR3 protein: CAWSVREATNEKLFF
V gene: TRBV5-4; clone size: -; J gene: TRBJ2-3; CDR3 protein: CASSFPSGGASDTQYF
V gene: TRBV2; clone size: -; J gene: TRBJ1-1; CDR3 protein: CASSYRGSDTEAFF
V gene: TRBV5-6; clone size: -; J gene: TRBJ2-2; CDR3 protein: CASSSRWQNTGELFF
V gene: TRBV9; clone size: -; J gene: TRBJ1-4; CDR3 protein: CASSSGQVATNEKLFF
V gene: TRBV7-8; clone size: -; J gene: TRBJ2-1; CDR3 protein: CASSLGGGLAGGPGQFF
V gene: TRBV29-1; clone size: few; J gene: TRBJ1-1; CDR3 protein: CSVGAGWGMNTEAFF
V gene: TRBV6-6; clone size: -; J gene: TRBJ2-7; CDR3 protein: CASRPRRESYEQYF
V gene: TRBV30; clone size: -; J gene: TRBJ1-2; CDR3 protein: CAWRLYYGCTF
V gene: TRBV7-9; clone size: -; J gene: TRBJ1-1; CDR3 protein: CASSSTGFDGEAFF
V gene: TRBV7-2; clone size: -; J gene: TRBJ2-1; CDR3 protein: CASSRGGFTYNEQFF
V gene: TRBV30; clone size: -; J gene: TRBJ2-3; CDR3 protein: CAWGVVGGAPDTQYF
V gene: TRBV5-1; clone size: -; J gene: TRBJ1-2; CDR3 protein: CASSPAPPSGTGNYGYTF
V gene: TRBV18; clone size: -; J gene: TRBJ2-7; CDR3 protein: CASSPTSDHEQYF
V gene: TRBV29-1; clone size: -; J gene: TRBJ2-7; CDR3 protein: CSVQKTIGFYEQYF
V gene: TRBV12-2; clone size: -; J gene: TRBJ1-5; CDR3 protein: CASRLAPGMVQPQHF
V gene: TRBV4-1; clone size: -; J gene: TRBJ2-7; CDR3 protein: CASSQETARLAGTSYEQYF